These 17 T cell receptor beta chains were all obtained from the same sample, sequenced in a study of human T cells and chemical hapten exposure. Time point of the sample: patch test 3, about 24 weeks after DPC sensitization. The treatment is: therapeutic diphenylcyclopropenone sensitization with weekly scalp DPC. TCRdb reanalysed the RACE reads using MiXCR and keeps one entry per CDR3 protein. The repertoire has fewer than 200,000 distinct CDR3 sequences, around 30% of them found once; the top ten carry under 2.5%. This material consisted of whole blood, taken in connection with sensitization to the hapten diphenylcyclopropenone (DPC). The origin of the receptors is a woman aged 18-29 years with alopecia areata. Some clones in this sample may be carry-over from other donors' samples.

There are a few counts of this clonotype. V usage is TRBV7-2 and J usage is TRBJ2-1; D ambiguous. Trimming shortened V by 0 bases and J by 2 bases, and 8 bases separated the two germline ends. The CDR3 has 15 residues. CDR1 and CDR2 (germline): SGHTA, FQGNSA. In DNA form, the CDR3 reads TGTGCCAGCAGCTTAGCTTCCAGCACCTACAATGAGCAGTTCTTC. This encodes CASSLASSTYNEQFF.

This clonotype turned up a few times. This rearrangement joins TRBV7-2 to TRBJ2-5; D unclear. Looked up from germline, CDR1 is SGHTA and CDR2 is FQGNSA. Trimming shortened V by 5 bases and J by 2 bases, and 9 bases separated the two germline ends. This CDR3 region has 13 residues. CDR3 loop: CASSPDPQETQYF. CDR3 bases: TGTGCCAGCAGCCCGGACCCTCAAGAGACCCAGTACTTC.

This clonotype has more than one count but fewer than ten. This sequence joins TRBV7-9 and TRBJ2-7; D is tentatively TRBD1 or TRBD2 (7 bases each). The CDR3 runs 13 residues. Trimming took 3 bases from V and 6 from J, leaving 12 bases between them. Germline V lookup: CDR1 SEHNR, CDR2 FQNEAQ (reference sequence). In DNA, the CDR3 is TGTGCCAGCAGCTTTACAGGGGAGGGCGAGCAGTACTTC. This gives the protein CASSFTGEGEQYF.

The table lists this clonotype with a few counts. The V gene is TRBV6-6, the J gene TRBJ2-7, with 7 bases fitting TRBD2. Germline loops: CDR1 MNHNY, CDR2 SVGAGI (reference sequence). V lost 0 bases to trimming and J lost 3 bases; unmatched junction nucleotides: 5. The CDR3 length is 15 residues. This chain's CDR3 is CASSYSATSSYEQYF. The CDR3 nucleotides are TGTGCCAGCAGTTACTCCGCGACTAGCAGCTACGAGCAGTACTTC.

The sample holds many counts of this clonotype. The V call is TRBV4-3, the J call TRBJ2-7, with 9 nucleotides matching TRBD1. This CDR3 contains 13 residues. Germline-derived CDR1 and CDR2 are LGHNA and YSLEER. The V gene end was trimmed by 3 bases and the J gene end by 4 bases; junction bases not matched to a gene: 1. The CDR3, as DNA: TGCGCCAGCAGCCACGACAGGGGGTACGAGCAGTACTTC. It is translated as CASSHDRGYEQYF.

This clonotype has a handful of counts. The rearrangement links TRBV9 to TRBJ1-1; weak D call: TRBD1 (5 bases). V was shortened by 4 bases and J by 4 bases, with 17 bases between the two germline ends. The CDR3 totals 15 residues. CDR1 and CDR2 from the germline V gene are SGDLS and YYNGEE. Here the CDR3 reads CASSPSGGLTTEAFF. Here the CDR3 DNA reads TGTGCCAGCAGCCCTAGCGGGGGATTGACCACTGAAGCTTTCTTT.

This clonotype was seen only a few times. The chain links TRBV13 to TRBJ2-5, with 12 bases identical to TRBD2. This CDR3 is built from 16 residues. Germline CDR1 PRHDT, CDR2 FYEKMQ (reference sequence). Unmatched junction bases numbered 4, after V lost 0 bases and J lost 5 bases. The CDR3 bases are TGTGCCAGCAGCTTAGGCCTAGCGGGGGGGCTGGAGACCCAGTACTTC. Translated: CASSLGLAGGLETQYF.

With respect to this clonotype: One end of the junction fails to match germline, which may point to a read error. The chain employs TRBV11-3 and TRBJ2-1, with 10 nucleotides matching TRBD2. Per germline, CDR1 SGHNT and CDR2 YENEEA. The CDR3 loop spans 14 amino acids. The CDR3, as DNA: TGTGCCAGCAGCCCCAAGGTAGCGGGGGGTCGATGCGTCTTC. This encodes CASSPKVAGGRCVF.

The CDR3 spells CASSRAAKNIQYF. The CDR3 DNA reads as TGTGCCAGCAGTAGGGCGGCCAAAAACATTCAGTACTTC. The V call is TRBV6-5, the J call TRBJ2-4; D is undetermined. Trimming removed 5 bases from V and 1 base from J, with 6 bases in between. Per the germline V gene, CDR1 is MNHEY and CDR2 is SVGAGI. The CDR3 has 13 residues.

This chain joins TRBV9 and TRBJ1-4; possible D gene TRBD1, 5 bases. This CDR3 region has 15 residues. V lost 4 bases, J lost 3 bases, and 13 bases lay in between. Germline assignment: CDR1 SGDLS and CDR2 YYNGEE. This chain's CDR3 is CASSPSPRANEKLFF. The CDR3 bases are TGTGCCAGCAGCCCTTCCCCCAGGGCTAATGAAAAACTGTTTTTT.

This clonotype was seen a handful of times. The chain employs TRBV7-3 and TRBJ2-1; 8 nucleotides agree with TRBD2. Germline V gene lookup returns CDR1 SGHTA and CDR2 FQGTGA. The length of the CDR3 is 16 residues. With V trimmed by 4 bases and J by 1 base, 6 bases remained unmatched. The CDR3 protein is CASSSPAGGSYNEQFF. For the CDR3, the DNA is TGTGCCAGCAGCTCCCCCGCGGGAGGTTCCTACAATGAGCAGTTCTTC.

The genes are TRBV10-2 and TRBJ2-4; D may match TRBD1 or TRBD2 (5 bases each). From germline, CDR1 is WSHSY and CDR2 SAAADI. The V and J ends lost 6 bases and 7 bases respectively, with 22 bases between them. There are 16 residues in the CDR3. CDR3 residues: CASSEDPGDPRNIQYF. The CDR3 region has the DNA TGCGCCAGCAGCGAGGACCCTGGGGACCCCAGGAACATTCAGTACTTC.

The CDR3: CSATIQGSGNTIYF. For the CDR3, the DNA is TGCAGTGCTACCATACAGGGCTCTGGAAACACCATATATTTT. The chain carries TRBV20-1 and TRBJ1-3, with TRBD1 as a possible D gene (6 bases). Trimming shortened V by 4 bases and J by 0 bases, and 10 bases separated the two germline ends. Germline values: CDR1 DFQATT, CDR2 SNEGSKA (reference sequence). The CDR3 has 14 residues.

This sequence joins TRBV10-3 and TRBJ2-1, with D perhaps TRBD1 (6 bases). Trimming removed 4 bases at V and 5 bases at J, with 9 bases between. Germline-derived CDR1 and CDR2 are ENHRY and SYGVKD. CDR3 length: 13 residues. The CDR3 spells CAISVRQDNEQFF. The CDR3 DNA reads as TGTGCCATCAGTGTACGACAGGACAATGAGCAGTTCTTC.

V usage is TRBV24-1 and J usage is TRBJ1-1; possible D gene TRBD1, 6 bases. Trimming cost V 4 bases and J 3 bases, with 14 bases left between them. Germline-derived CDR1 and CDR2 are KGHDR and SFDVKD. The CDR3 consists of 15 residues. CDR3 region: CATSDSRGGYTEAFF. In DNA, the CDR3 is TGTGCCACCAGTGACTCCCGAGGGGGATACACTGAAGCTTTCTTT.

Only a few counts were recorded for this clonotype. The chain joins TRBV27 to TRBJ2-2; D remains ambiguous. This CDR3 has 12 residues. Germline CDR1 and CDR2: MNHEY and SMNVEV (reference sequence). Trimming cost V 5 bases and J 2 bases, with 3 bases left between them. The CDR3 reads CASSHNTGELFF. The CDR3 DNA is TGTGCCAGCAGTCATAACACCGGGGAGCTGTTTTTT.

J is TRBJ2-7 and V is TRBV7-2; TRBD1 matches at 9 bases. There are 14 residues in the CDR3. Germline loops: CDR1 SGHTA, CDR2 FQGNSA. Germline trimming cut 6 bases from V and 4 bases from J; bases unmatched to any gene: 7. This CDR3 is CASSRGGQGYEQYF. The CDR3 bases are TGTGCCAGCAGTCGAGGTGGACAGGGGTACGAGCAGTACTTC.